The rows below give T cell receptor beta chains drawn from one sample of a study of shared clonotypes between healthy human individuals. Generated by immunoSEQ multiplex PCR, the TCRdb table keeps only in-frame clones and is missing some. The sample includes about 2 million clones, about 95% of them seen just once. Input material: naive CD8+ T cells sorted from blood. The receptors derive from a man between 18 and 35 years old in good health. Each CDR3 is given with its conserved first and last residue. A D gene is named only where the DNA matches it firmly. Not every row has a clone size; where given, it reads once, few, many or a size class.

TRBJ2-7 NA TRBV5-8 TRBD1 TGTGCCAGCAGCTTGGGGTCCGGGACAGCATACGAGCAGTACTTC CASSLGSGTAYEQYF
TRBJ2-7 NA TRBV2 NA TGTGCCAGCAGTCAGAGGGACACCTCCTACGAGCAGTACTTC CASSQRDTSYEQYF
TRBJ1-2 NA TRBV5-6 TRBD1 TGTGCCAGCAGCTGGGGGACAGGCGCATCTGCTATGGGCTACACCTTC CASSWGTGASAMGYTF
TRBJ1-3 NA TRBV28 NA TGTGCCAGCAGTTCGAATGGAAACACCATATATTTT CASSSNGNTIYF
TRBJ1-6 NA TRBV6-5 TRBD1 TGTGCCAGCCGTTCGGGACAGTATAATTCACCCCTCCACTTT CASRSGQYNSPLHF
TRBJ2-5 NA TRBV9 TRBD2 TGTGCCAGCAGCGACCCCCGGACTAGCGGCCTAGAGACCCAGTACTTC CASSDPRTSGLETQYF
TRBJ2-7 few TRBV27 NA TGTGCCAGCCATACTTTGGGGAGCGACGAGCAGTACTTC CASHTLGSDEQYF
TRBJ2-7 NA TRBV11-2 NA TGTGCCAGCAGCTTAGAGACTCCGAGCTCCTACGAGCAGTACTTC CASSLETPSSYEQYF
TRBJ2-5 NA TRBV7-9 NA TGTGCCAGCAGCTTACTCCCCGAGGGCAAAGAAGAGACCCAGTACTTC CASSLLPEGKEETQYF
TRBJ1-2 NA TRBV27 NA TGTGCCAGCAGTGCGGGGTTACGTTCGAGTTATGGCTACACCTTC CASSAGLRSSYGYTF
TRBJ1-1 NA TRBV28 NA TGTGCCAGCAGTTTATCAGGGAGGGACACTGAAGCTTTCTTT CASSLSGRDTEAFF
TRBJ1-1 NA TRBV6-5 NA TGTGCCAGCAGTTACGGATCACCGCCGTTTGAAGCTTTCTTT CASSYGSPPFEAFF
TRBJ1-1 NA TRBV27 NA TGTGCCAGCAGTCCGATCAGCAACATCGACACTGAAGCTTTCTTT CASSPISNIDTEAFF
TRBJ1-1 NA TRBV11-2 TRBD1 TGTGCCAGCAGCCCAGGGACAGCATATGAAGCTTTCTTT CASSPGTAYEAFF
TRBJ1-2 NA TRBV6-5 TRBD1 TGTGCCAGCAGTCCTTCACAGGGGAATGGCTACACCTTC CASSPSQGNGYTF
TRBJ2-7 NA TRBV2 TRBD1 TGTGCCAGCAGTAACAGGGGGCACGATGGGCAGTACTTC CASSNRGHDGQYF
TRBJ1-5 NA TRBV6-5 NA TGTGCCAGCAGTTATCGGTCAGGACTGCCCCAGCATTTT CASSYRSGLPQHF
TRBJ2-3 once TRBV9 NA TGTGCCAGCAGCGTTAGCGGAAGCACAGATACGCAGTATTTT CASSVSGSTDTQYF
TRBJ2-7 NA TRBV6-6 NA TGTGCCAGCAGTTACCCGGGGGCCAGGGGAAACGAGCAGTACTTC CASSYPGARGNEQYF
TRBJ1-6 NA TRBV2 TRBD1 TGTGCCAGCAGGGGGGACAGCTCCTATAATTCACCCCTCCACTTT CASRGDSSYNSPLHF
TRBJ2-7 NA TRBV7-9 TRBD2 TGTGCCAGCACCCAAAGCGGGAGGGACCCCTACGAGCAGTACTTC CASTQSGRDPYEQYF
TRBJ2-7 NA TRBV10-3 TRBD2 TGTGCCATCAGTGAGTCTTCACAGACTAGCGCGGGGGAGCAGTACTTC CAISESSQTSAGEQYF
TRBJ2-7 NA TRBV5-1 TRBD1 TGCGCCAGCAGCTTGGCCCCAGGGGGTAACGAGCAGTACTTC CASSLAPGGNEQYF
TRBJ2-1 NA TRBV7-9 TRBD2 TGTGCCAGCAGCCCCACTAGCGGGGCCTACAATGAGCAGTTCTTC CASSPTSGAYNEQFF
TRBJ2-7 NA TRBV6-1 NA TGTGCCAGCAGAATACCAGATACGACGCACGAGCAGTACTTC CASRIPDTTHEQYF
TRBJ2-2 NA TRBV5-4 NA TGTGCCAGCAGCCCAGGACAGCCCGGGGAGCTGTTTTTT CASSPGQPGELFF
TRBJ2-7 NA TRBV27 TRBD2 TGTGCCAGCAGTTTCGTAGCGGGGGGCTACGAGCAGTACTTC CASSFVAGGYEQYF
TRBJ2-5 NA TRBV7-9 NA TGTGCCAGCAGCTTAGCGCGGTCAGGGGGGAATCGAGAGACCCAGTACTTC CASSLARSGGNRETQYF
TRBJ2-7 NA TRBV30 NA TGTGCCTGGAGGTCCCAGGTTAGGTACGAGCAGTACTTC CAWRSQVRYEQYF
TRBJ2-7 NA TRBV11-2 NA TGTGCCAGCAGCTTAATAAACGAGCAGTACTTC CASSLINEQYF
TRBJ2-1 NA TRBV27 TRBD2 TGTGCCAGCAGTTTTGTGCGGGAGATCGACAATGAGCAGTTCTTC CASSFVREIDNEQFF
TRBJ2-7 NA TRBV4-1 TRBD1 TGCGCCAGCAGCCATGCCGGGACAGGACCCACCTTGGTGCAGTACTTC CASSHAGTGPTLVQYF
TRBJ1-2 NA TRBV30 TRBD1 TGTGCCTGGGACCCGACAGGGGGGGGAGGCTACACCTTC CAWDPTGGGGYTF
TRBJ1-1 NA TRBV4-1 NA TGCGCCAGCAGCCAAGTAGAGGACACTGAAGCTTTCTTT CASSQVEDTEAFF
TRBJ2-3 NA TRBV5-4 TRBD2 TGTGCCATCCATTCAGGGGCGGGAGGGAGCACAGATACGCAGTATTTT CAIHSGAGGSTDTQYF
TRBJ2-3 NA TRBV9 NA TGTGCCAGCAGCGCCGCTGGGACTCTAGGGGGCACAGATACGCAGTATTTT CASSAAGTLGGTDTQYF
TRBJ2-7 NA TRBV5-4 NA TGTGCCAGCAGCCGTAGCGTGGGGAGTTCCTACGAGCAGTACTTC CASSRSVGSSYEQYF
TRBJ2-5 NA TRBV6-1 NA TGTGCCAGCAGTGAAACCCGGGTTGGGATTGAGACCCAGTACTTC CASSETRVGIETQYF
TRBJ2-5 NA TRBV5-6 TRBD1 TGTGCCAGCAGCTTCGACAGGGGGAAGGTCGGAGAGACCCAGTACTTC CASSFDRGKVGETQYF
TRBJ2-1 once TRBV9 NA TGTGCCAGCAGCGTAGGGAGACTCCTCAATGAGCAGTTCTTC CASSVGRLLNEQFF
TRBJ1-6 NA TRBV4-3 NA TGCGCCAGCAGCCAATTCGAGGGGAAGGACTCACCCCTCCACTTT CASSQFEGKDSPLHF
TRBJ1-4 NA TRBV4-1 TRBD1 TGCGCCAGCAGCCAAGGGGCAGGGGGCGCGGGCAGTAATGAAAAACTGTTTTTT CASSQGAGGAGSNEKLFF
TRBJ2-1 once TRBV6-6 NA TGTGCCAGCAGTTACTCCGGGGTCTCCTACAATGAGCAGTTCTTC CASSYSGVSYNEQFF
TRBJ2-1 few TRBV12-1 NA TGTGCCAGCAGTCGATGCCCGGGACTAGCGGTTACCCCAGTGGACAATGAGCAGTTCTTC CASSRCPGLAVTPVDNEQFF
TRBJ2-2 NA TRBV4-3 TRBD2 TGCGCCAGCAGCCATCTACTAGCGGGAGAGTCCGGGGAGCTGTTTTTT CASSHLLAGESGELFF
TRBJ2-4 NA TRBV11-2 TRBD2 TGTGCCAGCAGCTTAGGGGTAGCGGGAACAAACATTCAGTACTTC CASSLGVAGTNIQYF
TRBJ2-7 NA TRBV19 NA TGTGCCAGTTCAGGTTACTCCTACGAGCAGTACTTC CASSGYSYEQYF